One T cell receptor (beta chain) is described in this entry. As processed by the authors: Estimated nucleated cell counts came from reference gene primer amplification. Here immunoSEQ multiplex PCR was the method, and the copy in TCRdb shows in-frame clones only, minus some. The DNA gave D and trimming, while V, J and clone size come from that table. The repertoire holds about 180,000 clones, with roughly 84% as singletons. This CDR3 has 16 residues. CDR1 SGHNT and CDR2 YYREEE come from the germline V gene (reference sequence). Trimming cost V 0 bases and J 3 bases, with 13 bases left between them. This sample is part of a study of blood T cell repertoires in COVID-19. Overall study context: From the United States, Italy and Spain came samples of acute and convalescent COVID-19. The cDNA or gDNA used as material had been derived from T cells, B-cell-depleted T cells, or PBMCs.

The receptor was derived from a human donor in a cohort sampled during active COVID-19. Sequences were obtained from peripheral blood. V gene TRBV5-4 combines with J gene TRBJ2-1, with D possibly being TRBD2 (5 bases). The DNA of the CDR3 is TGTGCCAGCAGCTTGGGAGGGCCCACCATCTACAATGAGCAGTTCTTC. Its translation is CASSLGGPTIYNEQFF.